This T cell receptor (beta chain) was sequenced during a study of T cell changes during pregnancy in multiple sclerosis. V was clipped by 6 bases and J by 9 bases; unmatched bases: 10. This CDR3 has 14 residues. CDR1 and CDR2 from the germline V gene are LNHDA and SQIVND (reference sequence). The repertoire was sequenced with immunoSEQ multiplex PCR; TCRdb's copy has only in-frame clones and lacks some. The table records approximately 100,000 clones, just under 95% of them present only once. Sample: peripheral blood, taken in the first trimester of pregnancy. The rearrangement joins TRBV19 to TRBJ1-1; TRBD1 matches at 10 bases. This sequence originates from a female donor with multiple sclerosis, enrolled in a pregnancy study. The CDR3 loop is CASSTRQGAVKAFF. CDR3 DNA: TGTGCCAGTAGCACCCGACAGGGGGCGGTAAAAGCTTTCTTT. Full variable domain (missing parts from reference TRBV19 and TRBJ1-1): DGGITQSPKYLFRKEGQNVTLSCEQNLNHDAMYWYRQDPGQGLRLIYYSQIVNDFQKGDIAEGYSVSREKKESFPLTVTSAQKNPTAFYLCASSTRQGAVKAFFGQGTRLTVV.